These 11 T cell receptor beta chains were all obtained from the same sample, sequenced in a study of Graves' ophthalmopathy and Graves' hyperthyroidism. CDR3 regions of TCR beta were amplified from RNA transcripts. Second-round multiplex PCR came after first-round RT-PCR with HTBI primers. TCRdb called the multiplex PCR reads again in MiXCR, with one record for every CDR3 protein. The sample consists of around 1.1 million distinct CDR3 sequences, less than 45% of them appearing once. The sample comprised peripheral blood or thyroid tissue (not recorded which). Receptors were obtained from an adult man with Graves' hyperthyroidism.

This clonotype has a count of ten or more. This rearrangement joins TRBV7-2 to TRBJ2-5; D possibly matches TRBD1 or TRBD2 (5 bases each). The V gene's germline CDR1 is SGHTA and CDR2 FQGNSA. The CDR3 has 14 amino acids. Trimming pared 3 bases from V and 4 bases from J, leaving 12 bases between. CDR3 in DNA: TGTGCCAGCAGCTTTGAGTGGGACCTAGAGACCCAGTACTTC. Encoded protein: CASSFEWDLETQYF.

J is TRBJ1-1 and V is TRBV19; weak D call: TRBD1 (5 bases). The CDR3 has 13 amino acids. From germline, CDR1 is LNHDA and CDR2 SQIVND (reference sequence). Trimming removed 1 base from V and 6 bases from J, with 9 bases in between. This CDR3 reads CASSIGGASEAFF. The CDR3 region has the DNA TGTGCCAGTAGTATAGGTGGGGCGTCTGAAGCTTTCTTT.

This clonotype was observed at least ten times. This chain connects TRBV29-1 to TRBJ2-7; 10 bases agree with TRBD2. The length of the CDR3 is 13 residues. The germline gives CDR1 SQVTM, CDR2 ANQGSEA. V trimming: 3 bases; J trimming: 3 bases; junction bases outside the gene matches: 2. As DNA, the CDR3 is TGCAGCGTTGAGACTAGCGGGCGCTACGAGCAGTACTTC. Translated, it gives CSVETSGRYEQYF.

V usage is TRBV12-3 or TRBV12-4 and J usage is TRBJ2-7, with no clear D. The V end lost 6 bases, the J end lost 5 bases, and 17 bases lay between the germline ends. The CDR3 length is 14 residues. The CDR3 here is CASSPPISHHEQYF. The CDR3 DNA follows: TGTGCCAGCAGCCCCCCTATTTCCCACCACGAGCAGTACTTC.

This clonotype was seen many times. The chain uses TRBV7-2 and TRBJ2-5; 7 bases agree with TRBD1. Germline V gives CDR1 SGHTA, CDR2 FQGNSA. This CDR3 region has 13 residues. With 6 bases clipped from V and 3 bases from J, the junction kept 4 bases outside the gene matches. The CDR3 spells CASSKGQKETQYF. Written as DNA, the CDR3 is TGTGCCAGCAGTAAGGGACAGAAAGAGACCCAGTACTTC.

CDR3 coding DNA: TGCAGCGTTGCCGCTAAGGGCAATACCTACGAGCAGTACTTC. Its protein product is CSVAAKGNTYEQYF. V and J are TRBV29-1 and TRBJ2-7; D call uncertain. Germline V CDR1 and CDR2: SQVTM, ANQGSEA. This CDR3 spans 14 amino acids. The germline V and J ends were trimmed by 4 bases and 2 bases, with 15 bases remaining between them.

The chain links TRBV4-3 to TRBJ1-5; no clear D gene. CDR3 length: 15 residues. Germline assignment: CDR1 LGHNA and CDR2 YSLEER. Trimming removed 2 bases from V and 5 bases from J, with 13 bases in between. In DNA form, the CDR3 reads TGCGCCAGCAGCCAAACCATTGGCGGGCATCAGCCCCAGCATTTT. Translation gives CASSQTIGGHQPQHF.

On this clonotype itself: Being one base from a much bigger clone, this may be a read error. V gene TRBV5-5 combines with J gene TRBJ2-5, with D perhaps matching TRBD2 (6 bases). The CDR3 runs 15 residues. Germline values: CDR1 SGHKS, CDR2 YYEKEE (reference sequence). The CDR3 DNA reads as TGTGCCAGCAGCTTGTCGGGAAACTACCGGGAGACCCAGTGCTTC. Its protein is CASSLSGNYRETQCF.

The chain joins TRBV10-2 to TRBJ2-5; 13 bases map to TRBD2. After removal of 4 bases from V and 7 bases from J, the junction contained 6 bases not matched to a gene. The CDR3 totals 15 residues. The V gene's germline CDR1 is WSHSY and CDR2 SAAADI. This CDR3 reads CASSAGLAGVLTQYF. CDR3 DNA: TGCGCCAGCAGTGCCGGACTAGCGGGAGTTTTGACCCAGTACTTC.

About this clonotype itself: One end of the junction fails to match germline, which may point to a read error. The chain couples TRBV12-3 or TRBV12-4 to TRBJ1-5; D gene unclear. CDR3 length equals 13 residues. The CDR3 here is CANSWNSNQPQHF. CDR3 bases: TGTGCCAACAGTTGGAATAGCAATCAGCCCCAGCATTTT.

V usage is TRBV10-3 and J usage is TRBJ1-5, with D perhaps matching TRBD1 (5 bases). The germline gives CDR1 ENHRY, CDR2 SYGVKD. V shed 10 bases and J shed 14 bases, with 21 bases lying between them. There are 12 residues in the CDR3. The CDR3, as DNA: TGTGCCACCCAGAGGGACCCGCAGTCCGAGCATTTT. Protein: CATQRDPQSEHF.